A single sample gave rise to the 4 T cell receptor beta chains below, sequenced in a study of T cells expressing NK-cell markers. TCRdb reprocessed the 5' RACE reads; each CDR3 protein has one entry and no DNA is given. The table for this sample gives 550,000 to 600,000 distinct CDR3 sequences. Sequences were obtained from blood T cells: a sorted CD56 or NKG2C T cell subset, CD4+ or CD8+ T cells, or bulk PBMC T cells (not recorded which). These receptors came from a man aged 18 to 29 in good health.

V gene TRBV15 combines with J gene TRBJ2-1; TCRdb indicates TRBD1, and absent DNA this call remains unverified. Germline CDR1 LNHNV, CDR2 YYDKDF (reference sequence). This CDR3 is 15 amino acids long. CDR3 sequence reads: CATRTTGGLENEQFF.

V and J are TRBV29-1 and TRBJ1-4. This CDR3 region has 12 residues. The germline V gene encodes CDR1 SQVTM and CDR2 ANQGSEA. CDR3 sequence: CSVLTEDEKLFF.

The genes are TRBV12-3 or TRBV12-4 and TRBJ2-1. The CDR3 is 14 amino acids. CDR3 in amino acids: CASSFGSSYNEQFF.

This chain uses TRBV20-1 with TRBJ2-1. The CDR3 has 12 amino acids. Germline V gives CDR1 DFQATT, CDR2 SNEGSKA (reference sequence). CDR3 protein: CSLRAGYNEQFF.